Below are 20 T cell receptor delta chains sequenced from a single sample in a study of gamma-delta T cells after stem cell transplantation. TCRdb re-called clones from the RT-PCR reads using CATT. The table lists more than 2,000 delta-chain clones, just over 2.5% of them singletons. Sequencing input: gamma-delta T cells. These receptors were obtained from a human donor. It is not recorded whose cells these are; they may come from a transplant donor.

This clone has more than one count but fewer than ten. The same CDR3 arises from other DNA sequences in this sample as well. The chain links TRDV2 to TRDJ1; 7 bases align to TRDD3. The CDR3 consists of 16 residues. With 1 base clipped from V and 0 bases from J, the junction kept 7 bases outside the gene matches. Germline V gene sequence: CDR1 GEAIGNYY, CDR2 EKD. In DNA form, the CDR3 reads TGTGCCTGTGACACGGTGGGGGAGCCGAACACCGATAAACTCATCTTT. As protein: CACDTVGEPNTDKLIF.

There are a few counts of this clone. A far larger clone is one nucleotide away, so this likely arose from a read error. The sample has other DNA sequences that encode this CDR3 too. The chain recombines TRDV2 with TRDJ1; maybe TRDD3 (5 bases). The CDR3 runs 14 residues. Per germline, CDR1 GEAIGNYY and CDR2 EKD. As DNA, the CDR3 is TGTGCCTGCGACACTCTTACTGGCAGCGATAAACTCATCTTT. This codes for CACDTLTGSDKLIF.

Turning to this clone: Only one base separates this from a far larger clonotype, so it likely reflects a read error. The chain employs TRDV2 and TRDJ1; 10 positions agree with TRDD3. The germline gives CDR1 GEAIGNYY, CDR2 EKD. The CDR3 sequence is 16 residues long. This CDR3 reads CACDPLGGYDTDKLTF. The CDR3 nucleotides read TGTGCCTGTGACCCACTGGGGGGATACGACACCGATAAACTCACCTTT.

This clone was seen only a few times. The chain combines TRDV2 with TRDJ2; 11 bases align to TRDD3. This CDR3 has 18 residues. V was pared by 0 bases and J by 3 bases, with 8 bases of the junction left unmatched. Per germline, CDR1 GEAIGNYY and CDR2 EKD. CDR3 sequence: CACDTVVGDTMMTAQLFF. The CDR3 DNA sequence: TGTGCCTGTGACACCGTGGTGGGGGATACGATGATGACAGCACAACTCTTCTTT.

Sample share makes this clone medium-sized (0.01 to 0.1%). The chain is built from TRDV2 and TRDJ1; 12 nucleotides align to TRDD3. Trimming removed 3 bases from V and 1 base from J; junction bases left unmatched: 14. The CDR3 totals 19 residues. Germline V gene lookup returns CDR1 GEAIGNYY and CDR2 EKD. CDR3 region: CACDQVTSTGGYITDKLIF. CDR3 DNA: TGTGCCTGTGACCAAGTGACTTCTACTGGGGGATACATCACCGATAAACTCATCTTT.

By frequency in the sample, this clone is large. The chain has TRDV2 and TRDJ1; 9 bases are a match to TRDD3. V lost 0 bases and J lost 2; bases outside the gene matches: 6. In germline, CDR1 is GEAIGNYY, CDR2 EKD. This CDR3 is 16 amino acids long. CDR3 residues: CACDTGDWGTTDKLIF. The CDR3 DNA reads TGTGCCTGTGACACCGGGGACTGGGGGACAACCGATAAACTCATCTTT.

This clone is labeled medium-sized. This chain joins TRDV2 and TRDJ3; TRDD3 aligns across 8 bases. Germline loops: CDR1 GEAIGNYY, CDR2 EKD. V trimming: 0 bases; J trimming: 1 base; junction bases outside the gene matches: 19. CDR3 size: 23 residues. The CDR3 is CACDTAALTGGPVSSWDTRQMFF. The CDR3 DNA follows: TGTGCCTGTGACACCGCGGCCTTGACTGGGGGGCCCGTAAGTTCCTGGGACACCCGACAGATGTTTTTC.

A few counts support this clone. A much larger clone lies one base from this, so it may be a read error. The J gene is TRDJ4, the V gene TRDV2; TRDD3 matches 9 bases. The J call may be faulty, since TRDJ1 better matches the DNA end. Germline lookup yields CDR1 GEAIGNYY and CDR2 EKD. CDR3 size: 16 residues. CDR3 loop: CACVPLGIRGADKLIF. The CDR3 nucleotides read TGTGCCTGTGTCCCACTGGGGATACGGGGAGCCGACAAACTCATCTTT.

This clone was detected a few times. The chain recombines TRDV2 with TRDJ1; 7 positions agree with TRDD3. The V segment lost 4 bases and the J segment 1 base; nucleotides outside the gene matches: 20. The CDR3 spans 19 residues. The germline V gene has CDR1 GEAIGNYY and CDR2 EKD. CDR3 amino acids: CACDPVGDHYRVGTDKLIF. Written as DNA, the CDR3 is TGTGCCTGTGATCCCGTGGGGGACCATTACCGAGTAGGCACCGATAAACTCATCTTT.

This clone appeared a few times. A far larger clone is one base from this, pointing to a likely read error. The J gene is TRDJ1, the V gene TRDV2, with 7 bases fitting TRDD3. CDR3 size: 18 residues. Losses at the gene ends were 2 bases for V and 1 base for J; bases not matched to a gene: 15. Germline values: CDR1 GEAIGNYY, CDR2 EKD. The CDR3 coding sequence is TGTGCCTGTGACAGCGTAGCTTTTGGGGGACCAGGCACCGATAAACTCATCTTT. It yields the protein CACDSVAFGGPGTDKLIF.

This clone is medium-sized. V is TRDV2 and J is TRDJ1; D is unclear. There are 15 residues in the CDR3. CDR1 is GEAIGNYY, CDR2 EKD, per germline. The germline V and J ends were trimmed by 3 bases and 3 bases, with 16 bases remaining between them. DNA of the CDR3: TGTGCCTGTGACCCGGTTCATAGAAAAGCCGATAAACTCATCTTT. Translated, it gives CACDPVHRKADKLIF.

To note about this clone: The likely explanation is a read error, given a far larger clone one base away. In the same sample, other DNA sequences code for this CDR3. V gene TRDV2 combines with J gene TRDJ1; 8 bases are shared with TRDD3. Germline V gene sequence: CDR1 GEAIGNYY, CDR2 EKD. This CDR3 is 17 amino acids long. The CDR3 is CACDTITGGLDTDKLIF. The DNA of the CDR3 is TGTGCCTGCGACACGATAACTGGGGGTCTAGACACCGATAAACTCATCTTT.

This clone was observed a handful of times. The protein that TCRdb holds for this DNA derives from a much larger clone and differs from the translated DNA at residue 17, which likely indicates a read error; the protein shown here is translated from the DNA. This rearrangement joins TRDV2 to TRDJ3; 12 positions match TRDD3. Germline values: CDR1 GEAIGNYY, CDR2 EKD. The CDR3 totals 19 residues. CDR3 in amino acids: CACDSILGDTSWDTRQRFF. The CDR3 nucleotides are TGTGCCTGTGACTCGATACTGGGGGATACCTCCTGGGACACCCGACAGAGGTTTTTC.

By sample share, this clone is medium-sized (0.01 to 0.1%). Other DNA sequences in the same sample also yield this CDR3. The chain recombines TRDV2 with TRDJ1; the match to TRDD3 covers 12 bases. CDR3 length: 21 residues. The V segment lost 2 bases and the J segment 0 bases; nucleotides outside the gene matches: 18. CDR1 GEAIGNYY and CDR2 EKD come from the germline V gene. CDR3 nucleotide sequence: TGTGCCTGTGACAGGCTCGCCCCACGTTCTGGGGGATACGAGGACACCGATAAACTCATCTTT. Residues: CACDRLAPRSGGYEDTDKLIF.

The CDR3 coding sequence is TGTGCCTGTGACCGACTCCGAGGTACTGGGGGATACAATGAGGGTACCGATAAACTCATCTTT. This gives the protein CACDRLRGTGGYNEGTDKLIF. This sequence joins TRDV2 and TRDJ1; 12 bases align to TRDD3. Trimming took 3 bases from V and 2 from J; bases not matched to a gene: 21. CDR1 GEAIGNYY and CDR2 EKD come from the germline V gene. This CDR3 spans 21 amino acids.

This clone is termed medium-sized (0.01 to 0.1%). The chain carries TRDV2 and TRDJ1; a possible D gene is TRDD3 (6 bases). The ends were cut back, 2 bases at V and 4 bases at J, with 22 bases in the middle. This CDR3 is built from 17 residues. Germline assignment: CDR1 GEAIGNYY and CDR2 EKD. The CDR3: CACDNVSWGLGSDKLIF. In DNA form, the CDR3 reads TGTGCCTGTGACAACGTTTCCTGGGGATTAGGGAGCGATAAACTCATCTTT.

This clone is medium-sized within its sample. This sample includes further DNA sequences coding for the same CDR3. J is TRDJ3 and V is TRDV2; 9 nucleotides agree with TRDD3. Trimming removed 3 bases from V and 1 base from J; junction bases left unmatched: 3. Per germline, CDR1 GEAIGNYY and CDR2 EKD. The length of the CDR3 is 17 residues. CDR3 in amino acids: CACDGTGGSWDTRQMFF. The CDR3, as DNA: TGTGCCTGTGACGGTACTGGGGGATCCTGGGACACCCGACAGATGTTTTTC.

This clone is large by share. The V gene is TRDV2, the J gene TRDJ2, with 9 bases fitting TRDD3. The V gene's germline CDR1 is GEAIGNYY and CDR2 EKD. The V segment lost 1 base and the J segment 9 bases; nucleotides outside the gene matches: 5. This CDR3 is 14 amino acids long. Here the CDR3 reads CACDTLLGETQLFF. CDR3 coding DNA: TGTGCCTGTGACACGTTACTGGGGGAAACACAACTCTTCTTT.

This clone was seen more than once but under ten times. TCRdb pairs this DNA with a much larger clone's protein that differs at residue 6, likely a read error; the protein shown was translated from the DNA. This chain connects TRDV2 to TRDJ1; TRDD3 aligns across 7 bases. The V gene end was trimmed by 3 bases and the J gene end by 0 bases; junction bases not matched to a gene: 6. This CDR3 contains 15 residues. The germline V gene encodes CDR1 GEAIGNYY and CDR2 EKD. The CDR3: CACDPALGNTDKLIF. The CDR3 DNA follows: TGTGCCTGTGACCCCGCACTGGGGAACACCGATAAACTCATCTTT.

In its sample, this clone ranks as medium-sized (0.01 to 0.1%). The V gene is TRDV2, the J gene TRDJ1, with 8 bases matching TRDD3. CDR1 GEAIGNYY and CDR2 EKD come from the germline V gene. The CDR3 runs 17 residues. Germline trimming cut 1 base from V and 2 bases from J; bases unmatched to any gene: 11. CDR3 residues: CACDTLGDPTSTDKLIF. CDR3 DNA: TGTGCCTGTGACACGTTGGGGGATCCTACCTCGACCGATAAACTCATCTTT.